This T cell receptor (beta chain) was sequenced in a study of Ad26.COV2.S vaccination and SARS-CoV-2 variants. Noted treatment: around 19 received Ad26.COV2.S at low or high dose, single or two shots; 5 received placebo; per-sample allocation not given. After the first vaccine or placebo injection, samples were drawn on day 63. Points from the study as a whole: Recipients given vaccine exceeded placebo recipients in spike-specific TCR breadth.

The CDR3 runs 16 residues. Trimming took 6 bases from V and 2 from J; bases not matched to a gene: 10. Germline loops: CDR1 LGHDT, CDR2 YNNKEL (reference sequence). In the case of this clone: Its antigen remains unknown.

TCRdb's copy holds only in-frame clones and misses some; the assay was immunoSEQ multiplex PCR. This table holds 350,000 to 500,000 clones, roughly 87% found once. The V gene is TRBV3-1 (or the pseudogene TRBV3-2), the J gene TRBJ2-1, with 7 nucleotides matching TRBD2. The source is a person aged 18-60 years who received the Ad26.COV2.S COVID-19 vaccine or a placebo. The sequences come from peripheral blood, collected in a trial of Ad26.COV2.S vaccine versus placebo. CDR3 sequence: CASRACGRAAYNEQFF. Here the CDR3 DNA reads TGTGCCAGCAGGGCCTGCGGGAGAGCCGCCTACAATGAGCAGTTCTTC.